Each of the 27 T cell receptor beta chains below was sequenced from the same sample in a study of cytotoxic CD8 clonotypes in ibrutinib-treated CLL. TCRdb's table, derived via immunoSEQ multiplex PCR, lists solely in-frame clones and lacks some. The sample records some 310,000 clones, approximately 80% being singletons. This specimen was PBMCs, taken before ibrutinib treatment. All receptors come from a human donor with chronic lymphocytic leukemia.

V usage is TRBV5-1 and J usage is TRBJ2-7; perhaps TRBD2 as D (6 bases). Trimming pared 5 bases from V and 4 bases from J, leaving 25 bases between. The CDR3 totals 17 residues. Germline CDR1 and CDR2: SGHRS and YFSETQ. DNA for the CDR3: TGCGCCAGCAGGAAAGGGACTGCGGTGGTTTCAAGTTACGAGCAGTACTTC. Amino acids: CASRKGTAVVSSYEQYF.

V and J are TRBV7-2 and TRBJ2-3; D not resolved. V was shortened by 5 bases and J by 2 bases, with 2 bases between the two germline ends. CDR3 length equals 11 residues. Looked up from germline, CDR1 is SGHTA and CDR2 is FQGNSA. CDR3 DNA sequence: TGTGCCAGCAGCCTCACAGATACGCAGTATTTT. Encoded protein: CASSLTDTQYF.

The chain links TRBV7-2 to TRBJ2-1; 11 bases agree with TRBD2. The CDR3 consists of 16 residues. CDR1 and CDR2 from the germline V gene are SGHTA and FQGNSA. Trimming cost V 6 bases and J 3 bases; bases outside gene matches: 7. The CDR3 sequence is CASRGTSGSNYNEQFF. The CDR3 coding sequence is TGTGCCAGCAGGGGGACTAGCGGATCGAACTACAATGAGCAGTTCTTC.

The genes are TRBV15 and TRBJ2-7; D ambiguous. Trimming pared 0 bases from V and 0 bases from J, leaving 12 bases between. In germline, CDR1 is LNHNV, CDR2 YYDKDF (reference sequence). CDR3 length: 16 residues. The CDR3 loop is CATSRDLGGSSYEQYF. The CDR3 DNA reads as TGTGCCACCAGCAGAGATCTTGGCGGTAGCTCCTACGAGCAGTACTTC.

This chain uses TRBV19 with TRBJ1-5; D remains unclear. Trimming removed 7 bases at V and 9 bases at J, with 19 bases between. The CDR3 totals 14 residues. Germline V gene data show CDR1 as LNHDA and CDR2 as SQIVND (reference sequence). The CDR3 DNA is TGTGCCAGTACGGGTACGGGAGGGTACGGGCCCCAGCATTTT. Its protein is CASTGTGGYGPQHF.

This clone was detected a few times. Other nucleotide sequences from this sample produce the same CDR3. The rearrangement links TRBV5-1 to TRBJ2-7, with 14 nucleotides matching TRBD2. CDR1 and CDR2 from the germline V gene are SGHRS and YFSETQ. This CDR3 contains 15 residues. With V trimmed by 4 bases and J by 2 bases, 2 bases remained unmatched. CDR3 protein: CASSPGLAGAYEQYF. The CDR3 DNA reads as TGCGCCAGCAGCCCGGGACTAGCGGGAGCCTACGAGCAGTACTTC.

The CDR3: CASNLGGSSYEQYF. CDR3 sequence (DNA): TGTGCCAGCAATTTGGGCGGGAGCTCCTACGAGCAGTACTTC. This chain joins TRBV28 and TRBJ2-7, with 7 bases that match TRBD2. The CDR3 has 14 residues. Losses at the gene ends were 7 bases for V and 0 bases for J; bases not matched to a gene: 6. Germline lookup yields CDR1 MDHEN and CDR2 SYDVKM.

CDR3 region: CSVVVGTGYQPQHF. The CDR3 DNA reads TGCAGCGTTGTTGTCGGGACAGGGTATCAGCCCCAGCATTTT. This chain joins TRBV29-1 and TRBJ1-5; TRBD1 aligns across 9 bases. This CDR3 has 14 residues. Losses at the gene ends were 4 bases for V and 5 bases for J; bases not matched to a gene: 6. Germline CDR1 SQVTM, CDR2 ANQGSEA.

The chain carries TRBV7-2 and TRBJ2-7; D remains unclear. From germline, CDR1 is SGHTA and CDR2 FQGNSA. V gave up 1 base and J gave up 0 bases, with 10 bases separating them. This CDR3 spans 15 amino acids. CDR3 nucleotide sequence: TGTGCCAGCAGCTTAGGTGGTGGTTTCTCCTACGAGCAGTACTTC. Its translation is CASSLGGGFSYEQYF.

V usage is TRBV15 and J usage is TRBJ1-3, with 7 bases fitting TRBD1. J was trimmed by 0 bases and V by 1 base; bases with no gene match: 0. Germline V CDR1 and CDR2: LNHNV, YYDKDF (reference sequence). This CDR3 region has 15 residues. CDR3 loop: CATSRGDSSGNTIYF. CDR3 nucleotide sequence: TGTGCCACCAGCAGAGGGGACAGCTCTGGAAACACCATATATTTT.

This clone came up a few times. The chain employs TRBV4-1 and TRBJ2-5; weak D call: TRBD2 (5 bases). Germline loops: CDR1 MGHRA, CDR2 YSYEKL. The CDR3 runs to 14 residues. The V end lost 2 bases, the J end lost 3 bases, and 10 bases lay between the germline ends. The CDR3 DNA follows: TGCGCCAGCAGCCAATCATACGGGGAAGAGACCCAGTACTTC. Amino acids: CASSQSYGEETQYF.

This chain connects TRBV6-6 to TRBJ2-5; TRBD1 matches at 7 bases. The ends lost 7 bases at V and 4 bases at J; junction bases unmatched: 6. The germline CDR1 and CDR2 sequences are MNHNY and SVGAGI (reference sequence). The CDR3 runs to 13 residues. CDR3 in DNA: TGTGCCAGCACCCCCCCAGGGGGAGAGACCCAGTACTTC. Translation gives CASTPPGGETQYF.

The CDR3 nucleotides are TGTGCCAGCAGCCCAGGCGGCCGGTACGAGCAGTACTTC. Protein product: CASSPGGRYEQYF. This chain joins TRBV7-6 and TRBJ2-7; no firm D call. CDR1 SGHVS and CDR2 FNYEAQ come from the germline V gene. Trimming shortened V by 5 bases and J by 4 bases, and 12 bases separated the two germline ends. The CDR3 extends over 13 amino acids.

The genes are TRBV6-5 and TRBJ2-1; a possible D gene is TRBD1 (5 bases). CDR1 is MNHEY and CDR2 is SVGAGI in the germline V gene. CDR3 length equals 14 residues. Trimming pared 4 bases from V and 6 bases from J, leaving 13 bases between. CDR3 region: CASSSFGRVNEQFF. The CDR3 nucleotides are TGTGCCAGCAGTTCCTTCGGCAGGGTCAATGAGCAGTTCTTC.

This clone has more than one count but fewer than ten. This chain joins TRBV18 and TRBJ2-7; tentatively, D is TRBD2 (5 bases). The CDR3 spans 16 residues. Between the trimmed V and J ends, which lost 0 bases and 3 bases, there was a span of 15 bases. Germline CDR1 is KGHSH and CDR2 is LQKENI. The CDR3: CASSPPDSRRGYEQYF. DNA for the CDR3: TGTGCCAGCTCACCACCAGACTCGAGACGGGGCTACGAGCAGTACTTC. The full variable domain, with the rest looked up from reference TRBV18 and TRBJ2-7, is NAGVMQNPRHLVRRRGQEARLRCSPMKGHSHVYWYRQLPEEGLKFMVYLQKENIIDESGMPKERFSAEFPKEGPSILRIQQVVRGDSAAYFCASSPPDSRRGYEQYFGPGTRLTVT.

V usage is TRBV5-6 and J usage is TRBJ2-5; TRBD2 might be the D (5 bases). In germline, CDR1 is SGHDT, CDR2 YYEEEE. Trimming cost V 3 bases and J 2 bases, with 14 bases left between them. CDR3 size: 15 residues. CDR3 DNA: TGTGCCAGCAGCTCGAGGGCGGCTCCTCAAGAGACCCAGTACTTC. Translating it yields CASSSRAAPQETQYF.

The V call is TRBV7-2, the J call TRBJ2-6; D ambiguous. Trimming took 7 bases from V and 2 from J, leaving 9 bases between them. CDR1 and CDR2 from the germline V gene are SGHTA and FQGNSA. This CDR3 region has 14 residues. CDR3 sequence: CASNKFAGANVLTF. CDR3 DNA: TGTGCCAGCAACAAATTCGCTGGGGCCAACGTCCTGACTTTC. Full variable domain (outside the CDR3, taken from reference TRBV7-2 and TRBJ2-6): GAGVSQSPSNKVTEKGKDVELRCDPISGHTALYWYRQSLGQGLEFLIYFQGNSAPDKSGLPSDRFSAERTGGSVSTLTIQRTQQEDSAVYLCASNKFAGANVLTFGAGSRLTVL.

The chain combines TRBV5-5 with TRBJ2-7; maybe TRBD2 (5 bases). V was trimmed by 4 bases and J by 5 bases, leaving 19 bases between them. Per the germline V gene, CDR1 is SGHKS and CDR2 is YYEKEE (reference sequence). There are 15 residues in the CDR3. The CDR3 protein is CASSTLRQAANEQYF. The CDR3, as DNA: TGTGCCAGCAGCACCCTAAGGCAAGCGGCGAACGAGCAGTACTTC.

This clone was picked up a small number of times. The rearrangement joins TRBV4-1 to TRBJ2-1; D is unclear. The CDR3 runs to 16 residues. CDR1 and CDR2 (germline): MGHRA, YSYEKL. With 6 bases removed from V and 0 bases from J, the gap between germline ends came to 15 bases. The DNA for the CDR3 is TGCGCCAGCAGGCCTTTAGGGCAGAGCTCCTACAATGAGCAGTTCTTC. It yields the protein CASRPLGQSSYNEQFF.

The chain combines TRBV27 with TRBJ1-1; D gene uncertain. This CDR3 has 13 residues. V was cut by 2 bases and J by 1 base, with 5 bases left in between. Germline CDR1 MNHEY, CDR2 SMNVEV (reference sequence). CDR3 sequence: CASSLQANTEAFF. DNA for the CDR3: TGTGCCAGCAGTTTACAGGCGAACACTGAAGCTTTCTTT.

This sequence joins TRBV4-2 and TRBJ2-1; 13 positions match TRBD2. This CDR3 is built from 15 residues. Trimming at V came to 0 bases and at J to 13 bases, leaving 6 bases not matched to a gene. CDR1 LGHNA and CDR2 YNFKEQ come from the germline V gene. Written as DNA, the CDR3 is TGTGCCAGCAGCCAAGATCCACTAGCGGGAGGGTTACAGTTCTTC. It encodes CASSQDPLAGGLQFF.

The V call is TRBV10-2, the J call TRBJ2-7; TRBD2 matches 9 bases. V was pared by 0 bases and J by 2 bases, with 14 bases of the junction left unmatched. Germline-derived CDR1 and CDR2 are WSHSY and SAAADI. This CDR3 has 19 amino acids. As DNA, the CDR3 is TGCGCCAGCAGTGAGTCGGGGGCGGGAGGGCCCCCGATTACCTACGAGCAGTACTTC. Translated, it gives CASSESGAGGPPITYEQYF.

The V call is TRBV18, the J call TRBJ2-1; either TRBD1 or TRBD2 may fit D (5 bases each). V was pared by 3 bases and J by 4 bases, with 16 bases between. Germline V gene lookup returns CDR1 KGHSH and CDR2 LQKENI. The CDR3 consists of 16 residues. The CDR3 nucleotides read TGTGCCAGCTCACCGGCGACCGGGACGACTTACAATGAGCAGTTCTTC. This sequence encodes CASSPATGTTYNEQFF.

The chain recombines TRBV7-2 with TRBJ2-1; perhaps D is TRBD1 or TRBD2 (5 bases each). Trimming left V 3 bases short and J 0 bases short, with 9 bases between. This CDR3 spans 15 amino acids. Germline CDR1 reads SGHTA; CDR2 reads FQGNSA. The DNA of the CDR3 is TGTGCCAGCAGCTTGGGACCGAGCTCCTACAATGAGCAGTTCTTC. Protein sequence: CASSLGPSSYNEQFF.

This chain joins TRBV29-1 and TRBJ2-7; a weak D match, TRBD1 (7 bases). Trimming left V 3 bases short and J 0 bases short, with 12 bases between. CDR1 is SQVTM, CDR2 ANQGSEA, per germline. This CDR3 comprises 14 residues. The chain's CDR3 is CSVDGQGGSYEQYF. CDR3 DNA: TGCAGCGTTGACGGCCAGGGGGGCTCCTACGAGCAGTACTTC.

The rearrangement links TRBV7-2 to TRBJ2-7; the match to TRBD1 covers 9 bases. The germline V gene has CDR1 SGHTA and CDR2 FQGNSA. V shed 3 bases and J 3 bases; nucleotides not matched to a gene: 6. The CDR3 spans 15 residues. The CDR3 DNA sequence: TGTGCCAGCAGCTTGCTTCCGGGACAGGGCTACGAGCAGTACTTC. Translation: CASSLLPGQGYEQYF.

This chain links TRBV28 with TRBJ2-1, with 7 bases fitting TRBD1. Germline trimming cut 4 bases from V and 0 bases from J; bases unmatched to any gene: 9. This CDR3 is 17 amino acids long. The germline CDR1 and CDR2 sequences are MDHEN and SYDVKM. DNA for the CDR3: TGTGCCAGCAGTTCCCACGGACAGGCCCCCTCCTACAATGAGCAGTTCTTC. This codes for CASSSHGQAPSYNEQFF.